Shown below are 23 T cell receptor beta chains from a single sample sequenced in a study of blood T cell repertoires in COVID-19. Method: immunoSEQ multiplex PCR; TCRdb's copy keeps in-frame clones and lacks some. The sample includes roughly 73,000 clones, roughly 90% of them seen just once. Sequences were obtained from peripheral blood. The receptors were gathered from a man between 65 and 85 years old with active or convalescent COVID-19.

This rearrangement joins TRBV2 to TRBJ1-4; no reliable D call. The CDR3 length is 11 residues. Trimming pared 3 bases from V and 10 bases from J, leaving 6 bases between. From germline, CDR1 is SNHLY and CDR2 FYNNEI. CDR3 region: CASSDAGKLFF. The CDR3 DNA reads TGTGCCAGCAGTGATGCGGGAAAACTGTTTTTT.

This chain joins TRBV19 and TRBJ1-1; D call uncertain. CDR1 and CDR2 from the germline V gene are LNHDA and SQIVND (reference sequence). V was trimmed by 5 bases and J by 0 bases, leaving 13 bases between them. This CDR3 region has 15 residues. The CDR3 DNA follows: TGTGCCAGTAGTTCGGTGGAGCGACTGAACACTGAAGCTTTCTTT. Encoded protein: CASSSVERLNTEAFF.

This clone was recorded once. The chain joins TRBV28 to TRBJ1-1; D not resolved. The V and J ends lost 3 bases and 2 bases respectively, with 7 bases between them. CDR3 length: 13 amino acids. Germline CDR1 is MDHEN and CDR2 is SYDVKM. The CDR3 DNA is TGTGCCAGCAGTTTTTATCGTAACACTGAAGCTTTCTTT. Amino acids: CASSFYRNTEAFF.

The chain employs TRBV9 and TRBJ2-2; 8 bases line up with TRBD1. With V trimmed by 5 bases and J by 1 base, 7 bases remained unmatched. This CDR3 is 16 amino acids long. Germline CDR1 reads SGDLS; CDR2 reads YYNGEE. CDR3 bases: TGTGCCAGCAGTATCACCGGGACAGGGAACACCGGGGAGCTGTTTTTT. Its translation is CASSITGTGNTGELFF.

V gene TRBV6-5 combines with J gene TRBJ2-7, with 7 bases aligning to TRBD1. V lost 2 bases, J lost 4 bases, and 5 bases stayed unmatched. Germline V gene lookup returns CDR1 MNHEY and CDR2 SVGAGI. The CDR3 length is 14 residues. This chain's CDR3 is CASSYRGRGYEQYF. For the CDR3, the DNA is TGTGCCAGCAGTTACCGCGGCAGGGGGTACGAGCAGTACTTC.

The rearrangement uses TRBV9 and TRBJ2-1; 7 bases match TRBD1. V was clipped by 0 bases and J by 9 bases; unmatched bases: 6. Germline V gene sequence: CDR1 SGDLS, CDR2 YYNGEE. CDR3 length: 14 residues. CDR3 loop: CASSVDEGASEQFF. The CDR3 DNA reads as TGTGCCAGCAGCGTAGACGAGGGGGCTAGTGAGCAGTTCTTC.

This rearrangement joins TRBV2 to TRBJ2-3; D possibly corresponds to TRBD1 (5 bases). V lost 8 bases and J lost 6, with 12 bases in between. From germline, CDR1 is SNHLY and CDR2 FYNNEI. The CDR3 has 12 amino acids. The DNA of the CDR3 is TGTGCCAGCGGGCCGTCAGGGGATACGCAGTATTTT. Encoded protein: CASGPSGDTQYF.

In DNA, the CDR3 is TGTGCCAGCAGCTTGTCCCGCCAGGGTTCCTACAATGAGCAGTTCTTC. Protein: CASSLSRQGSYNEQFF. The genes are TRBV5-5 and TRBJ2-1; tentatively, D is TRBD1 (5 bases). CDR1 and CDR2 (germline): SGHKS, YYEKEE (reference sequence). This CDR3 contains 16 residues. V lost 1 base, J lost 1 base, and 12 bases lay in between.

The chain has TRBV7-9 and TRBJ1-4; D possibly corresponds to TRBD1 (6 bases). V was shortened by 5 bases and J by 8 bases, with 21 bases between the two germline ends. Looked up from germline, CDR1 is SEHNR and CDR2 is FQNEAQ (reference sequence). This CDR3 comprises 16 residues. The CDR3 region is CASSTRTSLGAEKLFF. The CDR3 nucleotides are TGTGCCAGCAGCACCCGGACCTCTCTGGGGGCAGAAAAACTGTTTTTT.

A single count supports this clone. The genes are TRBV5-6 and TRBJ1-6, with 10 nucleotides matching TRBD1. The trim removed 4 bases at V and 7 bases at J, leaving 5 bases unmatched. The CDR3 covers 15 residues. Looked up from germline, CDR1 is SGHDT and CDR2 is YYEEEE. CDR3 in amino acids: CASSRLTGGNSPLHF. The CDR3 DNA reads as TGTGCCAGCAGCCGACTGACAGGGGGCAATTCACCCCTCCACTTT.

This chain connects TRBV11-3 to TRBJ2-1; 7 nucleotides match TRBD2. The germline gives CDR1 SGHNT, CDR2 YENEEA. The V segment lost 5 bases and the J segment 4 bases; nucleotides outside the gene matches: 2. This CDR3 contains 13 residues. The chain's CDR3 is CASSRLAYNEQFF. DNA of the CDR3: TGTGCCAGCAGCCGACTAGCTTACAATGAGCAGTTCTTC.

This chain joins TRBV30 and TRBJ2-1; perhaps TRBD1 as D (5 bases). The V end lost 3 bases, the J end lost 1 base, and 7 bases lay between the germline ends. Germline V gene sequence: CDR1 GTSNPN, CDR2 SVGIG (reference sequence). This CDR3 has 13 amino acids. The CDR3 DNA follows: TGTGCCTGGAGACAGGAGTCCTACAATGAGCAGTTCTTC. Translated, it gives CAWRQESYNEQFF.

The V and J genes are TRBV7-3 and TRBJ2-5, with 12 positions matching TRBD2. The CDR3 totals 18 residues. V shed 5 bases and J 3 bases; nucleotides not matched to a gene: 13. Germline assignment: CDR1 SGHTA and CDR2 FQGTGA. The CDR3 nucleotides are TGTGCCAGCAGCCTACGGCCTAGCGGGAGGGCCATCGAAGAGACCCAGTACTTC. Its translation is CASSLRPSGRAIEETQYF.

The table lists this clone with a count of one. This CDR3 is CASSLRTVTLRNTQYF. The CDR3 DNA is TGTGCCAGCAGCTTGAGGACAGTGACGCTTAGGAATACGCAGTATTTT. The chain recombines TRBV5-6 with TRBJ2-3, with a possible D match to TRBD1 (6 bases). CDR3 length: 16 residues. The germline CDR1 and CDR2 sequences are SGHDT and YYEEEE. Trimming pared 1 base from V and 7 bases from J, leaving 19 bases between.

This chain joins TRBV7-9 and TRBJ1-1; the match to TRBD1 covers 11 bases. CDR3 length: 16 residues. Trimming cost V 5 bases and J 2 bases; bases outside gene matches: 7. In germline, CDR1 is SEHNR, CDR2 FQNEAQ (reference sequence). CDR3 bases: TGTGCCAGCAGCCCCGGGACAGGGGGTGTAAACACTGAAGCTTTCTTT. Its protein is CASSPGTGGVNTEAFF. Full variable domain (outside the CDR3, taken from reference TRBV7-9 and TRBJ1-1): DTGVSQNPRHKITKRGQNVTFRCDPISEHNRLYWYRQTLGQGPEFLTYFQNEAQLEKSRLLSDRFSAERPKGSFSTLEIQRTEQGDSAMYLCASSPGTGGVNTEAFFGQGTRLTVV.

V is TRBV6-5 and J is TRBJ1-5; D is perhaps TRBD1 (5 bases). The CDR3 loop spans 13 amino acids. V lost 8 bases and J lost 0, with 8 bases in between. The germline V gene has CDR1 MNHEY and CDR2 SVGAGI. The CDR3 region has the DNA TGTGCCAGCGGGGACTATAGCAATCAGCCCCAGCATTTT. Protein product: CASGDYSNQPQHF.

The chain combines TRBV10-1 with TRBJ1-5; D remains ambiguous. CDR1 is WNHNN and CDR2 is SYGVQD in the germline V gene (reference sequence). The CDR3 sequence is 13 residues long. Trimming pared 4 bases from V and 4 bases from J, leaving 8 bases between. CDR3 loop: CASSADYNQPQHF. CDR3 nucleotides: TGCGCCAGCAGTGCGGACTATAATCAGCCCCAGCATTTT.

The rearrangement links TRBV7-2 to TRBJ2-1, with D tentatively TRBD1 (6 bases). The CDR3 runs to 16 residues. CDR1 is SGHTA, CDR2 FQGNSA, per germline. The ends were cut back, 3 bases at V and 6 bases at J, with 18 bases in the middle. The CDR3 loop reads CASSFSSGAAANEQFF. CDR3 nucleotides: TGTGCCAGCAGCTTTTCATCAGGGGCCGCCGCCAATGAGCAGTTCTTC.

This clone was seen just once. This rearrangement joins TRBV7-9 to TRBJ1-2; D possibly corresponds to TRBD1 (6 bases). Per germline, CDR1 SEHNR and CDR2 FQNEAQ (reference sequence). CDR3 length: 13 amino acids. V dropped 5 bases and J dropped 3 bases, with 10 bases sitting between them. The CDR3 is CASSDGQYYGYTF. CDR3 nucleotide sequence: TGTGCCAGCAGCGACGGACAGTACTATGGCTACACCTTC.

V usage is TRBV18 and J usage is TRBJ1-5, with 8 nucleotides matching TRBD1. This CDR3 region has 16 residues. Unmatched junction bases numbered 11, after V lost 4 bases and J lost 6 bases. Germline values: CDR1 KGHSH, CDR2 LQKENI. In DNA, the CDR3 is TGTGCCAGCTCACTCAACTCAGGGGGCGCGGGTCAGCCCCAGCATTTT. Encoded protein: CASSLNSGGAGQPQHF.

This sequence joins TRBV2 and TRBJ1-2; perhaps TRBD1 as D (5 bases). The germline CDR1 and CDR2 sequences are SNHLY and FYNNEI. Trimming took off 4 bases at V and 8 bases at J, with 17 bases between the two ends. This CDR3 comprises 14 residues. CDR3 loop: CASSGQLGGRGYTF. CDR3 DNA: TGTGCCAGCAGTGGACAGTTAGGTGGACGAGGCTACACCTTC.

This chain connects TRBV5-4 to TRBJ2-5, with a possible D match to TRBD2 (5 bases). The CDR3 sequence is 14 residues long. Germline CDR1 reads SGHNT; CDR2 reads YYREEE (reference sequence). V was pared by 4 bases and J by 1 base, with 11 bases between. The CDR3 coding sequence is TGTGCCAGCAGCCCCGGCGGACTCCAAGAGACCCAGTACTTC. As protein: CASSPGGLQETQYF.

This clone was seen just once. The chain carries TRBV18 and TRBJ2-7; 14 bases line up with TRBD2. In germline, CDR1 is KGHSH, CDR2 LQKENI. J lost 5 bases, V lost 3 bases, and 3 bases had no gene match. CDR3 length: 15 residues. CDR3 DNA: TGTGCCAGCTCACCGACTAGCGGGGGGGCCCACGAGCAGTACTTC. Its protein is CASSPTSGGAHEQYF.